The TCR beta chain under discussion was sequenced for a study of T-cell reconstitution after alpha-beta-depleted transplantation in children. Molecular barcoding with unique molecular identifiers was used for the TCRbeta library. TCRdb reprocessed the PCR reads with MiXCR, giving one entry per CDR3 protein. The profile shows nearly 400,000 distinct CDR3 sequences, roughly 21% of them singletons. This clonotype has just a few counts. The CDR3 extends over 16 amino acids. Unmatched junction bases numbered 7, after V lost 0 bases and J lost 5 bases. Per the germline V gene, CDR1 is SGHRS and CDR2 is YFSETQ.

The rearrangement joins TRBV5-1 to TRBJ2-4; 8 bases fit TRBD1. The TCR originated in a human donor who donated a stem cell graft to a child with acute myeloid leukemia. Sequenced material: PBMCs from the stem cell graft donor, taken from the stem cell graft. CDR3 sequence (DNA): TGCGCCAGCAGCTTGGCCGTCGGACAGGGACAAAACATTCAGTACTTC. This sequence encodes CASSLAVGQGQNIQYF. Full variable domain (rest looked up from reference TRBV5-1 and TRBJ2-4): KAGVTQTPRYLIKTRGQQVTLSCSPISGHRSVSWYQQTPGQGLQFLFEYFSETQRNKGNFPGRFSGRQFSNSRSEMNVSTLELGDSALYLCASSLAVGQGQNIQYFGAGTRLSVL.